This T cell receptor beta chain emerged from a study of cytomegalovirus exposure and HLA in healthy donors. Overall study findings and caveats: Later on, an analysis showed TCR association rates differing by HLA locus, with DRB1 the most and HLA-C the fewest. Presence/absence comparisons presumed near-even sequencing depth among donors. Analysis performed later showed TCR beta chains linked to HLA being more clonally expanded than equally common others.

The PCR was carried out with 60 Vbeta primers and 13 Jbeta primers. Profiled with immunoSEQ multiplex PCR; TCRdb holds only in-frame clones, not every one. In all, the sample yields 110,000 to 150,000 clones. Note on this clone: What it binds is unknown.

V shed 4 bases, J shed 2 bases, and the junction held 4 bases outside the gene matches. This CDR3 is 14 amino acids long. Per germline, CDR1 SGHNT and CDR2 YYREEE (reference sequence). Sequencing was carried out using PBMCs. The clonotype comes from a male donor in good health and CMV-seronegative. The genes are TRBV5-4 and TRBJ2-7, with TRBD1 matching 9 bases. The CDR3 here is CASSQGQGAYEQYF. CDR3 sequence (DNA): TGTGCCAGCAGCCAGGGACAGGGCGCCTACGAGCAGTACTTC.